The clone carrying this T cell receptor (beta chain) has just a few counts. Its antigen is as yet unknown. These data belong to a study of monozygotic twins with cystic fibrosis. Study as a whole: Around 3 micrograms of fragmented DNA underwent about 16 PCR cycles for library preparation.

The CDR3 covers 13 residues. CDR1 GTSNPN and CDR2 SVGIG come from the germline V gene (reference sequence). V dropped 4 bases and J dropped 8 bases, with 17 bases sitting between them. The protocol was immunoSEQ multiplex PCR, while the TCRdb copy is restricted to in-frame clones and leaves out a portion. The sample lists some 35,000 clones, around 66% seen once, with less than 0.9% in the top ten. Study-wide points: Low clonality (median about 0.0095) suggested a mostly naive repertoire. In 13 of 16 pairs, V gene usage was closest to the co-twin's. Nucleotide-identical clonotype sharing was significantly higher within monozygotic CF twin pairs than between unrelated CF individuals.

The chain links TRBV30 to TRBJ1-2; no clear D gene. The receptor's source is a girl aged 10-17 years with cystic fibrosis. The sequencing sample was made of blood. CDR3 loop: CAWKVEGRVGYTF. Here the CDR3 DNA reads TGTGCCTGGAAAGTTGAGGGAAGGGTAGGCTACACCTTC.